These 7 T cell receptor beta chains share one sample of origin, sequenced in a study of blood T cells in healthy people across ages. Then a second PCR, running about 6 to 12 cycles, was carried out with a sample-barcoded 5' primer and a J-beta primer mix. TCRdb processed the 5' RACE reads anew with MiXCR; each CDR3 protein has one entry. The sample shows about 1.6 million distinct CDR3 sequences, about 32% of them seen only once. Sequenced: blood. These receptor sequences come from a woman aged 25 to 39 in good health.

This clonotype was seen more than once but under ten times. The chain recombines TRBV7-9 with TRBJ2-5; the D is unclear. The V gene lost 2 bases and the J gene lost 2 bases, with 9 bases spanning the gap. Per germline, CDR1 SEHNR and CDR2 FQNEAQ (reference sequence). The CDR3 consists of 14 residues. CDR3 DNA: TGTGCCAGCAGCTTATCGATAGGGCAAGAGACCCAGTACTTC. It encodes CASSLSIGQETQYF.

V and J are TRBV7-6 and TRBJ2-1; 9 bases align to TRBD1. The V and J ends lost 5 bases and 9 bases, in that order; junction bases with no gene match: 20. This CDR3 has 18 residues. Germline CDR1 is SGHVS and CDR2 is FNYEAQ. CDR3 coding DNA: TGTGCCAGCAGCGAGCGCCGGGACAGGGTCGATTTTGGTAGTGAGCAGTTCTTC. It yields the protein CASSERRDRVDFGSEQFF.

The chain recombines TRBV28 with TRBJ2-4; unclear D gene. The germline gives CDR1 MDHEN, CDR2 SYDVKM. The CDR3 runs to 17 residues. V was clipped by 3 bases and J by 2 bases, with 17 bases between them. CDR3 DNA sequence: TGTGCCAGCAGTTTCCAAAAAGGATCGAGCCCCAAAAACATTCAGTACTTC. Its translation: CASSFQKGSSPKNIQYF.

This clonotype occurred once. Here the CDR3 reads CASSRGTSGSRYNEQFF. CDR3 DNA: TGTGCCAGCAGCCGCGGGACTAGCGGGAGCCGCTACAATGAGCAGTTCTTC. The chain uses TRBV11-2 and TRBJ2-1, with 14 bases fitting TRBD2. The V gene end was trimmed by 5 bases and the J gene end by 3 bases; junction bases not matched to a gene: 6. Germline CDR1 is SGHAT and CDR2 is FQNNGV. CDR3 length: 17 residues.

This chain connects TRBV5-1 to TRBJ1-2, with 7 bases lining up with TRBD1. Germline V gene lookup returns CDR1 SGHRS and CDR2 YFSETQ. The J segment lost 2 bases and the V segment lost 4 bases, leaving 8 bases of the junction unmatched. The CDR3 covers 15 residues. For the CDR3, the DNA is TGCGCCAGCAGCGAAGCTACGACAGGGAACTATGGCTACACCTTC. This gives the protein CASSEATTGNYGYTF.

This clonotype was observed a handful of times. The junction departs from germline at one end; a sequencing error may be responsible. This chain links TRBV5-1 with TRBJ2-6, with D maybe TRBD1 (5 bases). This CDR3 is 16 amino acids long. Germline CDR1 and CDR2: SGHRS and YFSETQ. CDR3 sequence reads: CASRQEPISGANVRTF. The CDR3 DNA sequence: TGCGCCAGCAGACAAGAACCCATCTCTGGGGCCAACGTCCGGACTTTC.

V usage is TRBV5-6 and J usage is TRBJ2-7; TRBD2 agrees at 11 bases. Germline V gene lookup returns CDR1 SGHDT and CDR2 YYEEEE. The V and J ends lost 1 base and 6 bases, in that order; junction bases with no gene match: 6. This CDR3 is 15 amino acids long. CDR3 in amino acids: CASSLRLAGGLEQYF. The CDR3 DNA sequence: TGTGCCAGCAGCTTGCGGCTAGCGGGGGGTCTCGAGCAGTACTTC.